The 30 T cell receptor beta chains listed next were all sequenced from one sample in a study of blood T cells in healthy people across ages. Then a second PCR, running roughly 7 to 11 cycles, was carried out with a sample-barcoded 5' primer and a J-beta primer mix. TCRdb fed the 5' RACE reads into MiXCR, producing one record per CDR3 protein. Of over 750,000 distinct CDR3 sequences listed, 20% to 30% were seen once; the top ten hold 9.4%. This same sample was also part of a study on T cells of mothers and their children.

The sequencing sample was made of blood. These receptors were taken from a boy younger than 18 in good health.

This clonotype has more than one count but fewer than ten. The chain carries TRBV6-6 and TRBJ2-1, with D hard to call. Germline V CDR1 and CDR2: MNHNY, SVGAGI (reference sequence). This CDR3 region has 12 residues. The ends were cut back, 0 bases at V and 8 bases at J, with 5 bases in the middle. The CDR3 sequence is CASSYSKDEQFF. CDR3 coding DNA: TGTGCCAGCAGTTACTCGAAGGATGAGCAGTTCTTC.

The table lists this clonotype with a few counts. The rearrangement links TRBV5-1 to TRBJ2-3; 8 nucleotides line up with TRBD1. The length of the CDR3 is 17 residues. The germline V gene has CDR1 SGHRS and CDR2 YFSETQ. J gave up 1 base and V 4 bases, and 11 bases lay outside the gene matches. Here the CDR3 reads CASSLGSTGEGTDTQYF. The CDR3 DNA reads as TGCGCCAGCAGCCTGGGGTCGACAGGGGAGGGCACAGATACGCAGTATTTT.

The chain employs TRBV20-1 and TRBJ1-2; no reliable D call. Germline V gene lookup returns CDR1 DFQATT and CDR2 SNEGSKA (reference sequence). V was pared by 6 bases and J by 5 bases, with 19 bases between. The CDR3 spans 14 residues. The CDR3 loop is CSAVDSLTAYGYTF. DNA for the CDR3: TGCAGTGCCGTAGACTCACTAACAGCTTATGGCTACACCTTC.

This chain joins TRBV4-1 and TRBJ2-5; 8 nucleotides align to TRBD2. The DNA matches TRBJ2-1 better at its end, which makes the J call doubtful. This CDR3 has 16 amino acids. Germline V gene data show CDR1 as MGHRA and CDR2 as YSYEKL. This chain's CDR3 is CASSQVPSGSLDEQFF. In DNA, the CDR3 is TGCGCCAGCAGCCAAGTCCCCAGCGGGAGTTTAGATGAGCAGTTCTTC.

In this sample, this clonotype turned up once. The rearrangement uses TRBV4-1 and TRBJ1-4, with a possible D match to TRBD1 (6 bases). Trimming removed 1 base at V and 6 bases at J, with 15 bases between. The germline V gene encodes CDR1 MGHRA and CDR2 YSYEKL. The CDR3 runs to 16 residues. The CDR3 sequence: CASSQVGSGVYEKLFF. As DNA, the CDR3 is TGCGCCAGCAGCCAAGTTGGGTCAGGGGTTTATGAAAAACTGTTTTTT.

V and J are TRBV7-6 and TRBJ1-3; D call uncertain. The CDR3 runs 14 residues. CDR1 is SGHVS, CDR2 FNYEAQ, per germline. V was pared by 5 bases and J by 8 bases, with 16 bases between. The CDR3 region is CASSGIKARDTIYF. The CDR3 nucleotides read TGTGCCAGCAGCGGCATTAAGGCGCGAGACACCATATATTTT. The full variable domain, in which reference TRBV7-6 and TRBJ1-3 provide the parts outside the CDR3, is GAGVSQSPRYKVTKRGQDVALRCDPISGHVSLYWYRQALGQGPEFLTYFNYEAQQDKSGLPNDRFSAERPEGSISTLTIQRTEQRDSAMYRCASSGIKARDTIYFGEGSWLTVV.

V is TRBV27 and J is TRBJ2-7; perhaps TRBD1 as D (5 bases). This CDR3 contains 13 residues. CDR1 is MNHEY, CDR2 SMNVEV, per germline (reference sequence). Trimming took off 3 bases at V and 3 bases at J, with 9 bases between the two ends. The CDR3 DNA reads TGTGCCAGCAGTTTTTATCAGGGCTACGAGCAGTACTTC. Its protein is CASSFYQGYEQYF.

There are many counts of this clonotype. The V gene is TRBV6-5, the J gene TRBJ2-5; a possible D gene is TRBD2 (6 bases). The CDR3 runs to 14 residues. Trimming took 2 bases from V and 11 from J, leaving 18 bases between them. Germline values: CDR1 MNHEY, CDR2 SVGAGI. DNA of the CDR3: TGTGCCAGCAGTTACATCCGGGCCTCGGGGGAGCAGTACTTC. It translates to CASSYIRASGEQYF.

This clonotype was seen only a few times. This chain connects TRBV29-1 to TRBJ2-7, with TRBD1 matching 7 bases. Germline V lookup: CDR1 SQVTM, CDR2 ANQGSEA. V lost 7 bases and J lost 6; bases outside the gene matches: 12. This CDR3 contains 13 residues. The CDR3 bases are TGCAGCGCTCGACTACAGGGGACGGGCGAGCAGTACTTC. Amino acid sequence: CSARLQGTGEQYF.

This clonotype was seen a few times. The chain employs TRBV7-2 and TRBJ2-5; TRBD2 matches at 14 bases. The end of the DNA fits TRBJ2-1 better, so the J call may be wrong. CDR3 size: 14 residues. Germline CDR1 and CDR2: SGHTA and FQGNSA. CDR3 residues: CASSETSGGGEQFF. In DNA form, the CDR3 reads TGTGCCAGCAGCGAGACTAGCGGGGGGGGTGAGCAGTTCTTC.

J is TRBJ1-2 and V is TRBV14; D possibly corresponds to TRBD1 (6 bases). The CDR3 is 17 residues long. Germline CDR1 is SGHDN and CDR2 is FVKESK. The V gene lost 0 bases and the J gene lost 4 bases, with 18 bases spanning the gap. The CDR3: CASSQDKGTGAIYGYTF. The CDR3 DNA reads TGTGCCAGCAGCCAAGATAAGGGGACGGGGGCTATCTATGGCTACACCTTC.

The V and J genes are TRBV12-3 or TRBV12-4 and TRBJ2-7, with TRBD2 identical over 9 bases. Trimming cost V 5 bases and J 7 bases; bases outside gene matches: 9. The CDR3 sequence is 14 residues long. The chain's CDR3 is CASSGIAGVGEQYF. In nucleotides, the CDR3 is TGTGCCAGCAGTGGAATAGCGGGAGTAGGAGAGCAGTACTTC.

The rearrangement uses TRBV20-1 and TRBJ2-1; 9 bases align to TRBD1. Germline assignment: CDR1 DFQATT and CDR2 SNEGSKA (reference sequence). The CDR3 has 15 residues. The V segment lost 5 bases and the J segment 1 base; nucleotides outside the gene matches: 6. The CDR3, as DNA: TGCAGTGCTGAGTCGGACAGGGGTTCCTACAATGAGCAGTTCTTC. Protein: CSAESDRGSYNEQFF.

This chain uses TRBV5-4 with TRBJ2-2, with TRBD2 matching over 7 bases. Trimming took 1 base from V and 2 from J; bases not matched to a gene: 8. The CDR3 sequence is 17 residues long. Germline values: CDR1 SGHNT, CDR2 YYREEE (reference sequence). CDR3 nucleotides: TGTGCCAGCAGCTTGCGGTTCGGGGGGATCAACACCGGGGAGCTGTTTTTT. Its protein product is CASSLRFGGINTGELFF. Full variable domain (outside the CDR3, taken from reference TRBV5-4 and TRBJ2-2): ETGVTQSPTHLIKTRGQQVTLRCSSQSGHNTVSWYQQALGQGPQFIFQYYREEENGRGNFPPRFSGLQFPNYSSELNVNALELDDSALYLCASSLRFGGINTGELFFGEGSRLTVL.

The chain employs TRBV29-1 and TRBJ2-7, with D possibly being TRBD1 (6 bases). CDR1 SQVTM and CDR2 ANQGSEA come from the germline V gene. The CDR3 has 13 amino acids. V was shortened by 3 bases and J by 3 bases, with 12 bases between the two germline ends. In DNA, the CDR3 is TGCAGCGTTGAGGGCCAGGGGAACTACGAGCAGTACTTC. Its translation: CSVEGQGNYEQYF.

The genes are TRBV29-1 and TRBJ2-7, with 7 bases aligning to TRBD1. This CDR3 spans 13 amino acids. J was trimmed by 5 bases and V by 4 bases; bases with no gene match: 8. Looked up from germline, CDR1 is SQVTM and CDR2 is ANQGSEA. The CDR3 coding sequence is TGCAGCGTTGCATGGGACAGTGGAAACGAGCAGTACTTC. This sequence encodes CSVAWDSGNEQYF.

This sequence joins TRBV7-6 and TRBJ2-3; 8 positions match TRBD1. CDR3 length: 17 amino acids. V trimming: 7 bases; J trimming: 2 bases; junction bases outside the gene matches: 14. CDR1 is SGHVS and CDR2 is FNYEAQ in the germline V gene. CDR3: CASIKGRQGAPTDTQYF. The CDR3 coding sequence is TGTGCCAGCATCAAAGGTCGTCAGGGGGCCCCCACAGATACGCAGTATTTT.

The gene calls are TRBV7-2 and TRBJ2-1; D not certain. The J call may be incorrect, as the DNA end agrees better with TRBJ2-5. The germline CDR1 and CDR2 sequences are SGHTA and FQGNSA. The CDR3 runs 13 residues. As DNA, the CDR3 is TGTGCCAGCACCAATAGCCTGTGGGAGACCCAGTACTTC. It specifies CASTNSLWETQYF.

The J gene is TRBJ2-5, the V gene TRBV28; D is undetermined. Germline CDR1 is MDHEN and CDR2 is SYDVKM. Trimming left V 10 bases short and J 5 bases short, with 8 bases between. This CDR3 comprises 10 residues. The CDR3 protein is CATLRETQYF. The DNA for the CDR3 is TGTGCCACCCTTCGGGAGACCCAGTACTTC.

The chain employs TRBV3-1 and TRBJ2-7, with 10 bases matching TRBD2. CDR1 is LGHDT, CDR2 YNNKEL, per germline (reference sequence). This CDR3 is 15 amino acids long. Germline trimming cut 1 base from V and 7 bases from J; bases unmatched to any gene: 7. Written as DNA, the CDR3 is TGTGCCAGCAGCCAAGGCCTAGCGGGGGCCAGGGAGCAGTACTTC. This translates into CASSQGLAGAREQYF.

This clonotype was seen only a few times. The gene calls are TRBV7-2 and TRBJ1-2; the D gene is possibly TRBD1 (5 bases). CDR1 is SGHTA, CDR2 FQGNSA, per germline. V was pared by 7 bases and J by 4 bases, with 13 bases between. There are 13 residues in the CDR3. CDR3 nucleotides: TGTGCCAGCACCTCTAGACAGCCCTATGGCTACACCTTC. It specifies CASTSRQPYGYTF.

V usage is TRBV4-3 and J usage is TRBJ2-5; 11 bases match TRBD2. The J call may be in error: the DNA end matches TRBJ2-1 better. This CDR3 has 16 residues. CDR1 is LGHNA and CDR2 is YSLEER in the germline V gene. Here the CDR3 reads CASSPLGLAGGQEQFF. Here the CDR3 DNA reads TGCGCCAGCAGCCCCCTTGGGTTAGCGGGGGGGCAAGAGCAGTTCTTC.

There are a few counts of this clonotype. This chain joins TRBV29-1 and TRBJ2-1; D is possibly TRBD1 (9 bases). The DNA matches TRBJ2-7 better at its end, which makes the J call doubtful. Per the germline V gene, CDR1 is SQVTM and CDR2 is ANQGSEA. The CDR3 contains 14 residues. The CDR3 loop reads CSVLREGDRDEQYF. The CDR3 coding sequence is TGCAGCGTACTACGGGAGGGGGACAGGGACGAGCAGTACTTC.

A few counts support this clonotype. This chain links TRBV14 with TRBJ2-3, with TRBD1 matching 8 bases. The V gene end was trimmed by 7 bases and the J gene end by 4 bases; junction bases not matched to a gene: 7. The CDR3 is made up of 14 amino acids. Germline V gives CDR1 SGHDN, CDR2 FVKESK. The CDR3 bases are TGTGCCAGCAACGGACAGGGTATGGCAGATACGCAGTATTTT. This codes for CASNGQGMADTQYF.

CDR3 amino acids: CASSLVPDNTEAFF. CDR3 coding DNA: TGTGCCAGCAGCTTAGTCCCGGACAACACTGAAGCTTTCTTT. The chain recombines TRBV7-2 with TRBJ1-1, with D unclear. CDR3 length equals 14 residues. The germline gives CDR1 SGHTA, CDR2 FQGNSA. V gave up 1 base and J gave up 2 bases, with 8 bases separating them.

V gene TRBV6-2 or TRBV6-3 combines with J gene TRBJ2-2, with D tentatively TRBD1 or TRBD2 (7 bases each). Germline V CDR1 and CDR2: MNHEY, SVGEGT. CDR3 length: 15 residues. Trimming shortened V by 2 bases and J by 10 bases, and 17 bases separated the two germline ends. CDR3 DNA sequence: TGTGCCAGCAGTTACGGGAGGGACAGCTGGAAGGAGCTGTTTTTT. Translation: CASSYGRDSWKELFF.

The chain uses TRBV2 and TRBJ2-1; TRBD2 aligns across 7 bases. CDR3 length equals 14 residues. Germline V gene data show CDR1 as SNHLY and CDR2 as FYNNEI. V dropped 4 bases and J dropped 4; count of bases not matched to a gene: 4. The CDR3 is CASSATSIYNEQFF. The CDR3 bases are TGTGCCAGCAGTGCGACTAGCATTTACAATGAGCAGTTCTTC. Full variable domain (rest looked up from reference TRBV2 and TRBJ2-1): EPEVTQTPSHQVTQMGQEVILRCVPISNHLYFYWYRQILGQKVEFLVSFYNNEISEKSEIFDDQFSVERPDGSNFTLKIRSTKLEDSAMYFCASSATSIYNEQFFGPGTRLTVL.

This clonotype was observed a few times. This chain connects TRBV5-6 to TRBJ2-7, with D tentatively TRBD1 (6 bases). V shed 4 bases and J shed 4 bases, with 15 bases lying between them. This CDR3 spans 14 amino acids. Per the germline V gene, CDR1 is SGHDT and CDR2 is YYEEEE. DNA of the CDR3: TGTGCCAGCAGCCGAACAGGGACCGTATACGAGCAGTACTTC. Its translation: CASSRTGTVYEQYF.

This clonotype was counted between two and nine times. The V gene is TRBV9, the J gene TRBJ2-6; D is unresolved. Germline loops: CDR1 SGDLS, CDR2 YYNGEE. There are 17 residues in the CDR3. The V and J ends lost 0 bases and 3 bases respectively, with 13 bases between them. CDR3 sequence reads: CASSVVGRTGGANVLTF. The CDR3 DNA follows: TGTGCCAGCAGCGTAGTGGGCAGAACGGGTGGGGCCAACGTCCTGACTTTC.

The gene calls are TRBV11-2 and TRBJ2-7; weak D call: TRBD1 (7 bases). V lost 2 bases to trimming and J lost 2 bases, with 13 bases between them. This CDR3 spans 15 amino acids. Per germline, CDR1 SGHAT and CDR2 FQNNGV. CDR3 sequence (DNA): TGTGCCAGCAGCTTATCTTCAGGGGGGCCCTACGAGCAGTACTTC. Its protein product is CASSLSSGGPYEQYF.